A single sample gave rise to the 24 T cell receptor beta chains below, sequenced in a study of identical twins. TCRdb re-called the 5' RACE reads through MiXCR, storing one row per CDR3 protein. The data contain about 570,000 distinct CDR3 sequences, approximately 10% of them singletons. The data were also submitted as part of a second study, on yellow fever vaccine responses in identical twins.

Sequenced: PBMCs. These receptor sequences come from a woman aged 18-29 years in good health.

This clonotype was detected ten times or more. The rearrangement joins TRBV20-1 to TRBJ2-1; TRBD1 matches 8 bases. CDR3 length equals 13 residues. Per germline, CDR1 DFQATT and CDR2 SNEGSKA (reference sequence). V lost 6 bases to trimming and J lost 6 bases; unmatched junction nucleotides: 7. CDR3 sequence reads: CSATGGFGNEQFF. CDR3 sequence (DNA): TGCAGTGCAACAGGGGGATTTGGCAATGAGCAGTTCTTC.

This rearrangement joins TRBV4-3 to TRBJ2-1; the D gene is possibly TRBD2 (5 bases). CDR1 is LGHNA, CDR2 YSLEER, per germline. The CDR3 covers 15 residues. Trimming stripped 1 base from V and 3 bases from J, with 10 bases between. The CDR3 sequence is CASSQGEFGYNEQFF. CDR3 bases: TGCGCCAGCAGCCAAGGGGAGTTTGGCTACAATGAGCAGTTCTTC.

This chain uses TRBV6-1 with TRBJ1-2; tentative D call: TRBD1 (5 bases). Trimming left V 8 bases short and J 5 bases short, with 21 bases between. Germline CDR1 is MNHNS and CDR2 is SASEGT. CDR3 length: 15 residues. In nucleotides, the CDR3 is TGTGCCAGCCATATCGAATTTCGACAGATTTATGGCTACACCTTC. Amino acids: CASHIEFRQIYGYTF.

This chain uses TRBV14 with TRBJ2-5; 10 nucleotides align to TRBD1. The V and J ends lost 8 bases and 1 base, in that order; junction bases with no gene match: 10. The germline CDR1 and CDR2 sequences are SGHDN and FVKESK. CDR3 length equals 16 residues. CDR3 sequence: CASGSRRDRGQETQYF. CDR3 DNA: TGTGCCAGCGGATCTCGCCGGGACAGGGGCCAAGAGACCCAGTACTTC.

V gene TRBV5-1 combines with J gene TRBJ1-2; D gene unclear. V shed 4 bases and J shed 4 bases, with 11 bases lying between them. Germline CDR1 is SGHRS and CDR2 is YFSETQ. This CDR3 contains 13 residues. CDR3 protein: CASSPDGSYGYTF. CDR3 sequence (DNA): TGCGCCAGCAGCCCCGACGGCAGCTATGGCTACACCTTC.

This clonotype was found a few times. The chain carries TRBV29-1 and TRBJ2-1, with 8 positions matching TRBD1. The J segment lost 8 bases and the V segment lost 2 bases, leaving 5 bases of the junction unmatched. In germline, CDR1 is SQVTM, CDR2 ANQGSEA. This CDR3 has 13 amino acids. DNA of the CDR3: TGCAGCGTTGAACAGGGGGCGCCTCATGAGCAGTTCTTC. It codes for CSVEQGAPHEQFF.

This clonotype was counted many times. The chain joins TRBV4-3 to TRBJ2-3; 8 bases align to TRBD2. The junction had 4 bases not matched to a gene; V was cut back by 0 bases and J by 2 bases. This CDR3 comprises 16 residues. CDR1 is LGHNA, CDR2 YSLEER, per germline. CDR3 sequence reads: CASSQDSGGITDTQYF. As DNA, the CDR3 is TGCGCCAGCAGCCAAGATTCGGGAGGGATCACAGATACGCAGTATTTT.

This clonotype has at least ten counts. This chain uses TRBV2 with TRBJ2-3, with 12 bases fitting TRBD2. CDR3 size: 15 residues. With V trimmed by 11 bases and J by 0 bases, 6 bases remained unmatched. The germline gives CDR1 SNHLY, CDR2 FYNNEI. As DNA, the CDR3 is TGTGCCGGGAAGACTAGCGGGGGAAGCACAGATACGCAGTATTTT. This translates into CAGKTSGGSTDTQYF.

This clonotype occurred a few times. This chain joins TRBV4-2 and TRBJ2-1; 7 positions match TRBD2. With V trimmed by 0 bases and J by 10 bases, 15 bases remained unmatched. This CDR3 contains 17 residues. CDR1 LGHNA and CDR2 YNFKEQ come from the germline V gene. CDR3 in DNA: TGTGCCAGCAGCCAAGAGGTGAGGGACTATTTGGCGGGCGAGCAGTTCTTC. As protein: CASSQEVRDYLAGEQFF.

The genes are TRBV27 and TRBJ2-3, with TRBD2 matching over 9 bases. The V segment lost 4 bases and the J segment 6 bases; nucleotides outside the gene matches: 8. Per germline, CDR1 MNHEY and CDR2 SMNVEV (reference sequence). This CDR3 region has 15 residues. DNA of the CDR3: TGTGCCAGCAGTTATAGCGGGGGACTCACGGATACGCAGTATTTT. Translated, it gives CASSYSGGLTDTQYF.

This clonotype was seen repeatedly, ten times or more. This chain joins TRBV5-1 and TRBJ2-2; 7 bases match TRBD1. In germline, CDR1 is SGHRS, CDR2 YFSETQ. CDR3 size: 14 residues. Trimming at V came to 5 bases and at J to 0 bases, leaving 1 base not matched to a gene. CDR3 bases: TGCGCCAGCAGGACAGGGACGAACACCGGGGAGCTGTTTTTT. It is translated as CASRTGTNTGELFF. Full variable domain (remainder filled in from reference TRBV5-1 and TRBJ2-2): KAGVTQTPRYLIKTRGQQVTLSCSPISGHRSVSWYQQTPGQGLQFLFEYFSETQRNKGNFPGRFSGRQFSNSRSEMNVSTLELGDSALYLCASRTGTNTGELFFGEGSRLTVL.

Ten or more counts support this clonotype. This chain joins TRBV20-1 and TRBJ2-3; D is possibly TRBD2 (6 bases). Per the germline V gene, CDR1 is DFQATT and CDR2 is SNEGSKA (reference sequence). This CDR3 has 16 amino acids. Trimming took off 1 base at V and 7 bases at J, with 21 bases between the two ends. The chain's CDR3 is CSARAARGSQYNTQYF. The CDR3 bases are TGCAGTGCTAGAGCCGCCCGGGGGTCTCAGTACAATACGCAGTATTTT.

This clonotype was counted at least ten times. The CDR3 bases are TGTGCCAGTAGTATAGTGGGCTACGAGCAGTACTTC. It is translated as CASSIVGYEQYF. V usage is TRBV19 and J usage is TRBJ2-7; D call uncertain. CDR3 length equals 12 residues. Trimming stripped 1 base from V and 3 bases from J, with 4 bases between. The germline V gene has CDR1 LNHDA and CDR2 SQIVND (reference sequence).

Ten or more counts support this clonotype. This sequence joins TRBV20-1 and TRBJ2-7, with 7 positions matching TRBD1. The ends lost 8 bases at V and 3 bases at J; junction bases unmatched: 7. The germline V gene encodes CDR1 DFQATT and CDR2 SNEGSKA (reference sequence). CDR3 length: 12 amino acids. The CDR3 coding sequence is TGCAGTCTACAGGACAGGAACTACGAGCAGTACTTC. Its translation is CSLQDRNYEQYF.

In this sample, this clonotype turned up a few times. This chain uses TRBV20-1 with TRBJ1-1; no firm D call. Germline CDR1 and CDR2: DFQATT and SNEGSKA (reference sequence). The CDR3 contains 14 residues. The V gene lost 3 bases and the J gene lost 0 bases, with 11 bases spanning the gap. The CDR3 loop is CSASFGGLNTEAFF. CDR3 bases: TGCAGTGCTAGTTTCGGAGGACTGAACACTGAAGCTTTCTTT.

This clonotype has just a few counts. This chain connects TRBV3-1 to TRBJ2-7, with D tentatively TRBD2 (5 bases). Looked up from germline, CDR1 is LGHDT and CDR2 is YNNKEL (reference sequence). The CDR3 consists of 15 residues. Trimming removed 0 bases at V and 2 bases at J, with 11 bases between. The CDR3 reads CASSQEAAPPYEQYF. The CDR3 DNA reads as TGTGCCAGCAGCCAAGAAGCGGCCCCTCCCTACGAGCAGTACTTC.

This rearrangement joins TRBV13 to TRBJ2-7; perhaps TRBD1 as D (5 bases). Between the trimmed V and J ends, which lost 5 bases and 2 bases, there was a span of 13 bases. The CDR3 loop spans 14 amino acids. Germline values: CDR1 PRHDT, CDR2 FYEKMQ (reference sequence). CDR3 in amino acids: CASSRPGLTYEQYF. For the CDR3, the DNA is TGTGCCAGCAGCCGTCCAGGGTTAACCTACGAGCAGTACTTC. Complete variable domain (other parts from reference TRBV13 and TRBJ2-7): AAGVIQSPRHLIKEKRETATLKCYPIPRHDTVYWYQQGPGQDPQFLISFYEKMQSDKGSIPDRFSAQQFSDYHSELNMSSLELGDSALYFCASSRPGLTYEQYFGPGTRLTVT.

In this sample, this clonotype turned up many times. This chain links TRBV27 with TRBJ2-5; D is undetermined. CDR1 and CDR2 (germline): MNHEY, SMNVEV (reference sequence). The CDR3 has 13 amino acids. Trimming pared 6 bases from V and 2 bases from J, leaving 10 bases between. The CDR3 bases are TGTGCCAGCAGACCAGATAGTCAAGAGACCCAGTACTTC. Its protein product is CASRPDSQETQYF.

The sample holds a few counts of this clonotype. This chain uses TRBV5-1 with TRBJ1-3; 9 nucleotides align to TRBD1. This CDR3 has 15 amino acids. CDR1 SGHRS and CDR2 YFSETQ come from the germline V gene. Trimming cost V 3 bases and J 4 bases; bases outside gene matches: 5. The CDR3 DNA follows: TGCGCCAGCAGCTCTCCCGGGACAGGGGGAAACACCATATATTTT. Translation gives CASSSPGTGGNTIYF.

CDR3 residues: CASSSGTGGSPLHF. The DNA of the CDR3 is TGTGCCAGCAGCTCCGGGACAGGGGGTTCACCCCTCCACTTT. J is TRBJ1-6 and V is TRBV7-3; 11 nucleotides line up with TRBD1. CDR3 length equals 14 residues. Germline V gene data show CDR1 as SGHTA and CDR2 as FQGTGA. After removal of 4 bases from V and 9 bases from J, the junction contained 2 bases not matched to a gene.

Many counts were recorded for this clonotype. The chain links TRBV5-1 to TRBJ1-6, with D unresolved. CDR1 and CDR2 (germline): SGHRS, YFSETQ. The CDR3 is 12 amino acids. Trimming took off 6 bases at V and 8 bases at J, with 9 bases between the two ends. Here the CDR3 DNA reads TGCGCCAGCAAGGAGGCGGATTCACCCCTCCACTTT. Translating it yields CASKEADSPLHF.

This clonotype was picked up many times. V gene TRBV28 combines with J gene TRBJ2-1, with 8 bases that match TRBD2. Germline V lookup: CDR1 MDHEN, CDR2 SYDVKM. The CDR3 spans 15 residues. Unmatched junction bases numbered 5, after V lost 3 bases and J lost 4 bases. CDR3 nucleotides: TGTGCCAGCAGTTTCCCGGGGGGGAATTACAATGAGCAGTTCTTC. Translated, it gives CASSFPGGNYNEQFF.

The chain recombines TRBV20-1 with TRBJ2-5; 9 nucleotides align to TRBD2. The J segment lost 3 bases and the V segment lost 3 bases, leaving 8 bases of the junction unmatched. Germline V lookup: CDR1 DFQATT, CDR2 SNEGSKA (reference sequence). The CDR3 length is 15 residues. The CDR3 DNA reads as TGCAGTGCTAGGAGGCATCGCGGGGGGGAAGAGACCCAGTACTTC. Translation gives CSARRHRGGEETQYF.

This clonotype occurred many times. This chain uses TRBV5-1 with TRBJ1-6; TRBD1 is a possible D gene (6 bases). V was cut by 2 bases and J by 6 bases, with 9 bases left in between. The CDR3 is 14 amino acids. In germline, CDR1 is SGHRS, CDR2 YFSETQ. CDR3 protein: CASSFSDSNSPLHF. As DNA, the CDR3 is TGCGCCAGCAGCTTTTCGGACAGTAATTCACCCCTCCACTTT.